The count of the clone carrying this T cell receptor (beta chain) is one. This entry comes from a study of blood T cell repertoires in COVID-19. Across the whole study: COVID-19 samples from acute and convalescent phases originated in the United States, Italy and Spain.

Participants had their cohort set by participant-reported clinical history. Cohort 3 donors were reported recovered after two negative PCRs, clearance, or symptom resolution. Authors' analysis steps: Using reference gene primer amplification, nucleated cell counts were estimated. Data came from immunoSEQ multiplex PCR; TCRdb stores just in-frame clones and leaves some out. That table furnishes V, J and clone size, whereas the DNA furnished D and trimming. The sample consists of about 500,000 clones, about 90% of them appearing once. This CDR3 is built from 13 residues. Germline V gives CDR1 GTSNPN, CDR2 SVGIG (reference sequence). Trimming cost V 1 base and J 3 bases, with 9 bases left between them.

The sequenced material came from PBMCs or T cells enriched from blood (not recorded which). This TCR came from a woman between 18 and 29 years old who had recovered from COVID-19. The V call is TRBV30, the J call TRBJ1-1; D gene ambiguous. CDR3 DNA sequence: TGTGCCTGGAGTGCACACCCTTACACTGAAGCTTTCTTT. It specifies CAWSAHPYTEAFF.